The 28 T cell receptor beta chains below were found in one sample sequenced in a study of metastatic and nonmetastatic thyroid tumors. With MiXCR, TCRdb reprocessed the PCR reads. The sample consists of more than 5,500 clones, 18% of them appearing once. All patients were untreated before thyroid surgery. The sample comprised adjacent normal tissue. The receptors here all came from a male donor with papillary thyroid cancer or a benign thyroid nodule (not recorded which). Some clones in this sample may be carry-over from other donors' samples.

The chain combines TRBV5-4 with TRBJ1-2, with D hard to call. This CDR3 has 14 residues. Per germline, CDR1 SGHNT and CDR2 YYREEE (reference sequence). The V end was cut by 0 bases, the J end by 2 bases, with 8 bases between. The CDR3 sequence: CASSLDGENYGYTF. As DNA, the CDR3 is TGTGCCAGCAGCTTGGACGGGGAGAACTATGGCTACACCTTC.

Judged by abundance, this clone is medium-sized. V is TRBV2 and J is TRBJ2-7; 8 nucleotides align to TRBD2. V gave up 1 base and J gave up 2 bases; unmatched junction bases: 7. Per germline, CDR1 SNHLY and CDR2 FYNNEI. The CDR3 has 16 residues. Here the CDR3 reads CASSEGLAGLPYEQYF. The DNA for the CDR3 is TGTGCCAGCAGTGAAGGGCTAGCGGGTCTTCCCTACGAGCAGTACTTC.

With respect to this clone: A much larger clone lies one base from this, so it may be a read error. V and J are TRBV5-1 and TRBJ2-3; unclear D gene. Germline CDR1 and CDR2: SGHRS and YFSETQ. V gave up 0 bases and J gave up 10 bases, with 18 bases separating them. This CDR3 contains 15 residues. CDR3 nucleotide sequence: TGCGCCAGCAGCTTGGAGGACCCCAGCACATATGCGCAGTATTTT. Protein sequence: CASSLEDPSTYAQYF.

The chain carries TRBV6-1 and TRBJ1-2, with D perhaps matching TRBD1 (6 bases). Trimming removed 5 bases from V and 10 bases from J, with 17 bases in between. Germline CDR1 and CDR2: MNHNS and SASEGT. This CDR3 has 13 residues. The CDR3 coding sequence is TGTGCCAGCAGTACTACAGGGAAGGGTGTCTACACCTTC. It encodes CASSTTGKGVYTF.

The CDR3 here is CATSGVQGFEQFF. CDR3 nucleotide sequence: TGTGCCACCAGCGGAGTACAGGGGTTTGAGCAGTTCTTC. The chain uses TRBV15 and TRBJ2-1, with TRBD1 identical over 7 bases. The CDR3 has 13 residues. Germline V gives CDR1 LNHNV, CDR2 YYDKDF (reference sequence). V lost 5 bases to trimming and J lost 9 bases; unmatched junction nucleotides: 7.

This clone was counted only a few times. With a much larger clone just one base away, this may be a read error. Other nucleotide sequences in the sample specify the same CDR3. The chain joins TRBV27 to TRBJ2-2, with D tentatively TRBD2 (6 bases). Germline V gives CDR1 MNHEY, CDR2 SMNVEV (reference sequence). The CDR3 spans 15 residues. The CDR3 protein is CASSLEGSNTGELFF. The DNA for the CDR3 is TGTGCCAGCAGTTTGGAGGGGTCGAACACCGGGGAGCTGTTTTTC.

The table lists this clone with a few counts. The V call is TRBV20-1, the J call TRBJ2-5; the match to TRBD2 covers 9 bases. This CDR3 has 13 residues. CDR1 DFQATT and CDR2 SNEGSKA come from the germline V gene (reference sequence). Trimming took 5 bases from V and 4 from J; bases not matched to a gene: 5. The CDR3 nucleotides are TGCAGTGCTGCGGCTAGCGGGACAGAGACCCAGTACTTC. Translation: CSAAASGTETQYF.

This chain links TRBV5-6 with TRBJ2-7; tentatively, D is TRBD2 (6 bases). Germline CDR1 reads SGHDT; CDR2 reads YYEEEE. The CDR3 covers 16 residues. Trimming cost V 2 bases and J 1 base, with 16 bases left between them. The DNA of the CDR3 is TGTGCCAGCAGCTTTTGGAGGGGATCGGGGTCCTACGAGCAGTACTTC. Translating gives CASSFWRGSGSYEQYF.

This clone was observed a handful of times. The CDR3 DNA is TGTGCCAGTAGTATCCGGTTAGGAGGGGGCCCCACTGAAGCTTTCTTT. Amino acid sequence: CASSIRLGGGPTEAFF. This rearrangement joins TRBV19 to TRBJ1-1, with 7 positions matching TRBD1. Germline V gene sequence: CDR1 LNHDA, CDR2 SQIVND (reference sequence). The CDR3 totals 16 residues. After removal of 3 bases from V and 4 bases from J, the junction contained 11 bases not matched to a gene.

This clone was seen more than once but under ten times. One base away lies a much larger clone, so this may be a sequencing read error. The chain joins TRBV6-5 to TRBJ2-7; D remains unclear. The CDR3 covers 16 residues. V shed 11 bases and J shed 2 bases, with 25 bases lying between them. The germline gives CDR1 MNHEY, CDR2 SVGAGI. For the CDR3, the DNA is TGTGCCGTAGTACTCCCGGGTCCGCGAAGAACCTACGAGCAGTACGTC. As protein: CAVVLPGPRRTYEQYV.

The V call is TRBV20-1, the J call TRBJ1-2; D may be TRBD1 (5 bases). Between the trimmed V and J ends, which lost 5 bases and 5 bases, there was a span of 15 bases. From germline, CDR1 is DFQATT and CDR2 SNEGSKA (reference sequence). The CDR3 covers 13 residues. CDR3 in amino acids: CSARLTGVYGYTF. CDR3 nucleotides: TGCAGTGCTCGTTTGACGGGGGTTTATGGCTACACCTTC.

This clone is termed medium-sized (0.01 to 0.1%). The chain combines TRBV27 with TRBJ2-2, with TRBD1 matching 8 bases. Looked up from germline, CDR1 is MNHEY and CDR2 is SMNVEV (reference sequence). The CDR3 has 15 residues. The junction had 2 bases not matched to a gene; V was cut back by 5 bases and J by 0 bases. The CDR3 is CASSADRANTGELFF. The CDR3 DNA is TGTGCCAGCAGTGCGGACAGGGCGAACACCGGGGAGCTGTTTTTT.

Many counts were recorded for this clone. The J gene is TRBJ2-1, the V gene TRBV20-1; no clear D. Trimming pared 1 base from V and 4 bases from J, leaving 11 bases between. CDR1 and CDR2 from the germline V gene are DFQATT and SNEGSKA (reference sequence). The CDR3 sequence is 14 residues long. CDR3 sequence (DNA): TGCAGTGCTAGAGTTTTTGGAGTGTACAATGAGCAGTTCTTC. Protein product: CSARVFGVYNEQFF.

This chain connects TRBV12-3 or TRBV12-4 to TRBJ1-2; D ambiguous. V lost 2 bases to trimming and J lost 0 bases, with 7 bases between them. The CDR3 has 14 amino acids. In DNA, the CDR3 is TGTGCCAGCAGTTTAAGCTACACTAACTATGGCTACACCTTC. Encoded protein: CASSLSYTNYGYTF.

The chain employs TRBV30 and TRBJ2-7; D might be TRBD1 or TRBD2, each matching 6 bases. The V and J ends lost 2 bases and 1 base respectively, with 12 bases between them. Germline V gene sequence: CDR1 GTSNPN, CDR2 SVGIG (reference sequence). CDR3 length equals 14 residues. CDR3 nucleotides: TGTGCCTGGAGTAAGGGGGGCCCTTCCTACGAGCAGTACTTC. Protein: CAWSKGGPSYEQYF.

This chain joins TRBV2 and TRBJ2-2; the D call may be TRBD1 or TRBD2 (5 bases each). In germline, CDR1 is SNHLY, CDR2 FYNNEI. This CDR3 is built from 15 residues. Trimming took 6 bases from V and 7 from J, leaving 18 bases between them. CDR3 bases: TGTGCCAGCAGGAGACAGAGTAGCGACCACGGGGAGCTGTTTTTT. Amino acids: CASRRQSSDHGELFF.

In this sample, this clone is large. Other DNA sequences in this specimen translate into the identical CDR3. The V and J genes are TRBV12-3 or TRBV12-4 and TRBJ2-7; D is undetermined. Trimming stripped 0 bases from V and 7 bases from J, with 4 bases between. The CDR3 contains 11 residues. The CDR3 DNA follows: TGTGCCAGCAGTTTAGCGGGGGAGCAGTACTTC. Translating it yields CASSLAGEQYF.

Of note for this clone: The junction does not match germline at one end; this may be a read error. The V and J genes are TRBV6-4 and TRBJ2-4; 7 bases line up with TRBD1. This CDR3 region has 16 residues. The germline CDR1 and CDR2 sequences are MRHNA and SNTAGT. The CDR3 here is CASSYSIWDRQDVQYF. The CDR3 DNA is TGTGCCAGCAGTTACTCGATCTGGGACAGACAAGACGTTCAGTACTTC.

Only a few counts were recorded for this clone. The chain's CDR3 is CASSNLGRSEQTQYF. The CDR3 DNA reads as TGTGCCAGCAGTAATCTTGGGCGCTCAGAACAGACCCAGTACTTC. This chain joins TRBV6-1 and TRBJ2-5; D uncertain. Germline V gene sequence: CDR1 MNHNS, CDR2 SASEGT. V was shortened by 5 bases and J by 6 bases, with 19 bases between the two germline ends. The CDR3 is 15 amino acids.

In this sample, this clone turned up a few times. The chain employs TRBV3-1 and TRBJ2-5, with 9 positions matching TRBD2. V trimming: 4 bases; J trimming: 8 bases; junction bases outside the gene matches: 8. In germline, CDR1 is LGHDT, CDR2 YNNKEL (reference sequence). The CDR3 totals 14 residues. The CDR3 nucleotides read TGTGCCAGCAGCCTCCAGCGGGGGGTGGGTACCCAGTACTTC. Its translation is CASSLQRGVGTQYF.

The chain combines TRBV4-1 with TRBJ2-1, with 7 positions matching TRBD2. V dropped 0 bases and J dropped 0; count of bases not matched to a gene: 8. Germline loops: CDR1 MGHRA, CDR2 YSYEKL. This CDR3 contains 18 residues. CDR3 amino acids: CASSQDAAGVLSYNEQFF. CDR3 DNA: TGCGCCAGCAGCCAAGATGCGGCGGGAGTACTCTCCTACAATGAGCAGTTCTTC.

The rearrangement joins TRBV20-1 to TRBJ1-5, with 8 positions matching TRBD1. Germline trimming cut 0 bases from V and 6 bases from J; bases unmatched to any gene: 7. CDR3 length: 15 amino acids. CDR1 is DFQATT, CDR2 SNEGSKA, per germline (reference sequence). CDR3 region: CSARDLGQGGQPQHF. The CDR3 nucleotides read TGCAGTGCTAGAGATTTAGGACAGGGAGGTCAGCCCCAGCATTTT.

J is TRBJ2-7 and V is TRBV15; 7 positions agree with TRBD1. Germline trimming cut 3 bases from V and 9 bases from J; bases unmatched to any gene: 2. The CDR3 runs to 11 residues. Per the germline V gene, CDR1 is LNHNV and CDR2 is YYDKDF (reference sequence). As DNA, the CDR3 is TGTGCCACCAGCAGTGACAGGGTGCAGTACTTC. Encoded protein: CATSSDRVQYF. The full variable domain, rest sourced from reference TRBV15 and TRBJ2-7, is DAMVIQNPRYQVTQFGKPVTLSCSQTLNHNVMYWYQQKSSQAPKLLFHYYDKDFNNEADTPDNFQSRRPNTSFCFLDIRSPGLGDTAMYLCATSSDRVQYFGPGTRLTVT.

This clone was counted at least ten times. The chain employs TRBV5-8 and TRBJ2-3; tentative D call: TRBD2 (5 bases). This CDR3 comprises 12 residues. Germline CDR1 is SGHTS and CDR2 is YDEGEE. Trimming shortened V by 0 bases and J by 11 bases, and 10 bases separated the two germline ends. The CDR3: CASSLALSGQYF. The CDR3 region has the DNA TGTGCCAGCAGCTTGGCTCTGAGCGGGCAGTATTTT.

The rearrangement links TRBV7-9 to TRBJ1-2; 7 nucleotides agree with TRBD1. Germline V gene sequence: CDR1 SEHNR, CDR2 FQNEAQ (reference sequence). CDR3 length equals 14 residues. V gave up 3 bases and J gave up 8 bases; unmatched junction bases: 9. The DNA for the CDR3 is TGTGCCAGCAGCTTCGACAGGGCCCCCTCGGGCTACACCTTC. Its protein is CASSFDRAPSGYTF.

This clone came up a few times. The chain joins TRBV6-1 to TRBJ1-2, with D uncertain. The V end lost 2 bases, the J end lost 4 bases, and 11 bases lay between the germline ends. Germline V CDR1 and CDR2: MNHNS, SASEGT. The CDR3 is 14 residues long. CDR3 sequence (DNA): TGTGCCAGCAGTGAATTTGGAGTGACCTATGGCTACACCTTC. It encodes CASSEFGVTYGYTF.

The chain couples TRBV6-2 or TRBV6-3 to TRBJ2-1; 15 nucleotides align to TRBD2. V lost 4 bases, J lost 10 bases, and 5 bases stayed unmatched. The CDR3 consists of 15 residues. Germline V gene sequence: CDR1 MNHEY, CDR2 SVGEGT. The CDR3 sequence is CASSSGLAGGGEQFF. The CDR3 region has the DNA TGTGCCAGCAGTTCAGGACTAGCGGGAGGGGGGGAGCAGTTCTTC.

This clone was seen ten or more times. This sequence joins TRBV5-6 and TRBJ2-5, with a tentative D call TRBD2 (6 bases). Trimming pared 2 bases from V and 5 bases from J, leaving 13 bases between. The CDR3 length is 14 residues. In germline, CDR1 is SGHDT, CDR2 YYEEEE. Written as DNA, the CDR3 is TGTGCCAGCAGCTTCGGGGCGGGACGGGAGACCCAGTACTTC. It codes for CASSFGAGRETQYF.